The T cell receptor beta chain under discussion was sequenced for a study of shared clonotypes between healthy human individuals. Sequenced by immunoSEQ multiplex PCR; TCRdb stores in-frame clones only, minus some. The sample comprises about 870,000 clones, 92% of which are singletons, and 24% rests with the top ten. As defined, naive CD8 cells were CD45RO-negative and positively selected for CCR7, with terminally differentiated effector memory CD45RA+ cells excluded. The sequencing sample was made of naive CD8+ T cells sorted from blood. The clonotype comes from a man aged 25 to 45 in good health.

The CDR3 DNA reads TGCGCCAGCAGCCAAGATGCAGGGTGGGGCACCGGGGAGCTGTTTTTT. Its protein product is CASSQDAGWGTGELFF. The V and J genes are TRBV4-3 and TRBJ2-2, with a possible D match to TRBD1 (5 bases). V lost 0 bases and J lost 4, with 12 bases in between. This CDR3 is built from 16 residues. Germline V gene lookup returns CDR1 LGHNA and CDR2 YSLEER.